A selection of T cell receptor beta chains follows, all from one sample in a study of CD8+CD57+ T cells in acquired aplastic anemia. TCRdb recomputed calls from the reads with MiXCR, one row per CDR3 protein. The data show about 180,000 distinct CDR3 sequences, with around 50% seen just once and around 13% held by the top ten. Sequenced input: sorted CD4+, CD8+, or CD8+CD57+ T cells (not recorded which) from PBMCs. These receptors all come from a human donor with aplastic anemia. Both conserved end residues are part of each CDR3. The D gene is left open where the match is weak.

J: TRBJ1-4
V: TRBV6-1
D: -
CDR3: CASRGGTTTNEKLFF

J: TRBJ2-7
V: TRBV29-1
D: -
CDR3: CSVRQQNTFDEQYF

J: TRBJ2-3
V: TRBV5-1
D: -
CDR3: CASSSTPGTPTQYF

J: TRBJ1-1
V: TRBV29-1
D: -
CDR3: CSVEDRDKFEAFF

J: TRBJ2-7
V: TRBV18
D: TRBD2
CDR3: CASSPASGPYEQYF

J: TRBJ2-7
V: TRBV5-1
D: -
CDR3: CASSSRRPGTHYEQYF

J: TRBJ2-7
V: TRBV19
D: -
CDR3: CASSIGVGTYEQYF

J: TRBJ2-3
V: TRBV7-8
D: TRBD2
CDR3: CASSPRTSGGADTQYF

J: TRBJ2-7
V: TRBV25-1
D: -
CDR3: CASSEYSQTHEQYF

J: TRBJ1-1
V: TRBV9
D: -
CDR3: CASSVIQGGTEAFF

J: TRBJ2-3
V: TRBV20-1
D: TRBD2
CDR3: CSAREGGGAADTQYF